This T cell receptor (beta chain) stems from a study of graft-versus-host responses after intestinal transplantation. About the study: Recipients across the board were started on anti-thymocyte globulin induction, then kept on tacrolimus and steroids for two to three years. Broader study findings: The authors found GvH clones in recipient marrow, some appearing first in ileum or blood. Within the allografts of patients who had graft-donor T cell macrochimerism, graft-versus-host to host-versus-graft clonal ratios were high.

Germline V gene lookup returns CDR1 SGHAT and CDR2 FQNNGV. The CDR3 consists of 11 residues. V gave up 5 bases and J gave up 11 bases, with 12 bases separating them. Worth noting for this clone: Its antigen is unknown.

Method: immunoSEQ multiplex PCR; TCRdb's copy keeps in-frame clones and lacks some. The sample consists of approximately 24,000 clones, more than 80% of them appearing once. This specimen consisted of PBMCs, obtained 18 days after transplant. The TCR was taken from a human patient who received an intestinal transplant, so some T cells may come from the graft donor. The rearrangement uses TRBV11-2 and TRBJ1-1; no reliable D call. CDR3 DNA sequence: TGTGCCAGCAGCACGGGAAATGGGGCTTTCTTT. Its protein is CASSTGNGAFF.